This TCR beta chain was sequenced for a study of neurological immune-mediated disorders. Whole-study findings and limits: The absence of shared CDR3 amino acid sequences among expanded clones across subjects suggests private repertoires in all groups. HTLV-1-associated myelopathy had the most TCR clonal expansion, while multiple sclerosis had the least, a level that fell below healthy controls.

5'RACE with 10-nucleotide random UMIs generated the cDNA. TCRdb re-analysed the 5' RACE reads in MiXCR, keeping a single row per CDR3 protein. The sample consists of about 10,000 distinct CDR3 sequences, about 22% of them appearing once. Around 900,000 sorted CD4+ or CD8+ T cells made each library. Germline lookup yields CDR1 SGDLS and CDR2 YYNGEE. V lost 1 base and J 7 bases, leaving 9 bases between the germline ends. The CDR3 totals 14 residues. This clonotype ranks as medium-sized. The antigen is undetermined. This chain uses TRBV9 with TRBJ1-6, with TRBD1 as a possible D gene (6 bases). Sequencing was performed on CD8+ T cells from blood. The sequence was collected from a woman in her thirties or forties with multiple sclerosis. The CDR3 nucleotides read TGTGCCAGCAGCGTATCCAGGGGAAATTCACCCCTCCACTTT. Amino acids: CASSVSRGNSPLHF.